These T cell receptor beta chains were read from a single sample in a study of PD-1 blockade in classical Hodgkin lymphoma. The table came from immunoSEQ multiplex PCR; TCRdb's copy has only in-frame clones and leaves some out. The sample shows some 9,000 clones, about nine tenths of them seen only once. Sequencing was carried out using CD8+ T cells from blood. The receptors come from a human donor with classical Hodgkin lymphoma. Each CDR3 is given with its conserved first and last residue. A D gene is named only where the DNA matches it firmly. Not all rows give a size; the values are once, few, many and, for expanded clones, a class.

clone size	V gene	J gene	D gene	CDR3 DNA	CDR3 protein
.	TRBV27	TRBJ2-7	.	TGTGCCAGCAGTTTACTCTTGCAGGGAGGACCCTACGAGCAGTACTTC	CASSLLLQGGPYEQYF
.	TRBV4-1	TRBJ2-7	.	TGCGCCAGCAGCCAGGGACCCGAGACCTACGAGCAGTACTTC	CASSQGPETYEQYF
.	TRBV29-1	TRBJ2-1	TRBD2	TGCAGCGCCTTTGGACTAGCGGGGGACCTCTACAATGAGCAGTTCTTC	CSAFGLAGDLYNEQFF
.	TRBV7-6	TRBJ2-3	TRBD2	TGTGCCAGCAGCTTATTAGCGGGAGGCCTCTCAGATACGCAGTATTTT	CASSLLAGGLSDTQYF
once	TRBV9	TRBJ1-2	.	TGTGCCAGCGACGGAGGGGCTAACTATGGCTACACCTTC	CASDGGANYGYTF
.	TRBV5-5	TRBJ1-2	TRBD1	TGTGCCAGCAGCTTGGCCGGGACAGTCTTTGGCTACACCTTC	CASSLAGTVFGYTF
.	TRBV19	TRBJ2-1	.	TGTGCCAGTAGTACTTACGGCTACAATGAGCAGTTCTTC	CASSTYGYNEQFF
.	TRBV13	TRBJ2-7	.	TGTGCCAGCAGCCTAGCCGCGAGGCATCCCTACGAGCAGTACTTC	CASSLAARHPYEQYF
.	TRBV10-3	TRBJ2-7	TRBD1	TGTGCCATCAGCCAACCTCAGGGGGCCTACGAGCAGTACTTC	CAISQPQGAYEQYF
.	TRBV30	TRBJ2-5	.	TGTGCCTGGGATGAGGACAGCGAAGAGACCCAGTACTTC	CAWDEDSEETQYF
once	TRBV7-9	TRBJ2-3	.	TGTGCCAGCAGCCTCCGAGGGGTAGGTTTGGGCGATACGCAGTATTTT	CASSLRGVGLGDTQYF
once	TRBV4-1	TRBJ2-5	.	TGCGCCAGCAGCCCAGGGGGGGGGCAGGGGCAAGAGACCCAGTACTTC	CASSPGGGQGQETQYF
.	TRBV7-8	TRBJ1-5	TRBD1	TGTGCCAGCAGCTTACGGTCAGGGGGCGGACAGCCCCAGCATTTT	CASSLRSGGGQPQHF
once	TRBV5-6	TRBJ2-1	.	TGTGCCAGCAGCTTGAGTCAAAGCTCCTACAATGAGCAGTTCTTC	CASSLSQSSYNEQFF
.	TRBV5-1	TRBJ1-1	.	TGCGCCAGCAGTACAGGGAGCCCTGAAGCTTTCTTT	CASSTGSPEAFF
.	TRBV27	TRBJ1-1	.	TGTGCCAGCAGTCCCCTTTTTTGGGGCGAAGCTTTCTTT	CASSPLFWGEAFF
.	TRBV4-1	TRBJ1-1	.	TGCGCCAGCGGCTGGACGGTAAACACTGAAGCTTTCTTT	CASGWTVNTEAFF
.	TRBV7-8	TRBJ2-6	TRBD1	TGTGCCAGCAGCTTATCAAGGGGGACAGGCCGGGGCTCTGGGGCCAACGTCCTGACTTTC	CASSLSRGTGRGSGANVLTF
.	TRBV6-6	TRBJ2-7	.	TGTGCCACAGCTCGACTCACTAGCTCCTACGAGCAGTACTTC	CATARLTSSYEQYF
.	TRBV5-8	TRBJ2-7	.	TGTGCCAGCAGCTTTGGACAGACCTACGAGCAGTACTTC	CASSFGQTYEQYF
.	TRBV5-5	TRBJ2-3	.	TGTGCCAGCAGCTTGTGGGGAGATACGCAGTATTTT	CASSLWGDTQYF
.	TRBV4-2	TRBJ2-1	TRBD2	TGTGCCAGCAGCCAAGATAGCGGGGGGGCCTACAATGAGCAGTTCTTC	CASSQDSGGAYNEQFF
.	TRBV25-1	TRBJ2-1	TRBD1	TGTGCCAGCAGTGCCTACAGGGGGCTTGAGCAGTTCTTC	CASSAYRGLEQFF
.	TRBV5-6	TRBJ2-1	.	TGTGCCAGCAGCTTCGCAGGTGGAGGCAATGAGCAGTTCTTC	CASSFAGGGNEQFF
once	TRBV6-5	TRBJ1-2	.	TGTGCCAGCAGACAAGGGGGTGTCTACGGCTACACCTTC	CASRQGGVYGYTF
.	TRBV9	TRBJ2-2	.	TGTGCCAGCACGAGAGGAGGAACAAGCACCGGGGAGCTGTTTTTT	CASTRGGTSTGELFF
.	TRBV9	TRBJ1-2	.	TGTGCCAGCAGCGTCGGCAGAGACTATGGCTACACCTTC	CASSVGRDYGYTF
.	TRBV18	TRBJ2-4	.	TGTGCCAGCTCACCGGCGGGTTGGGCCAAAAACATTCAGTACTTC	CASSPAGWAKNIQYF
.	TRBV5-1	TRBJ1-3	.	TGCGCCAGCAGCTTAACCTCGGAAGGCGGAAACACCATATATTTT	CASSLTSEGGNTIYF
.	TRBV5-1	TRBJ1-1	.	TGCGCCAGCAGCTTGGGGGGCGGAGATGAAGCTTTCTTT	CASSLGGGDEAFF
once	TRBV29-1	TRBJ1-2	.	TGCAGCGTTCCCGGAGGCAGGGCGAGCTTCTATGGCTACACCTTC	CSVPGGRASFYGYTF
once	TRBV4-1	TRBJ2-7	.	TGCGCCAGCAGCCAGGACCCGGACAGCTCCTACGAGCAGTACTTC	CASSQDPDSSYEQYF
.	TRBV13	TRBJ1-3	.	TGTGCCAGCAGCTTAGGCCCTCAAAGGGATTTAGGCTCTGGAAACACCATATATTTT	CASSLGPQRDLGSGNTIYF
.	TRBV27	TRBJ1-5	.	TGTGCCCCTAAGGCGGGGGTGACAGGCGTGGGCAATCAGCCCCAGCATTTT	CAPKAGVTGVGNQPQHF
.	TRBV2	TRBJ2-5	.	TGTGCCAGCAGCGATGGGGGTCCGGAGACCCAGTACTTC	CASSDGGPETQYF
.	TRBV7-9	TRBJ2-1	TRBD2	TGTGCCAGCAGCTTCCCCGGACTAGCGGGAGAGAAGGGCAATGAGCAGTTCTTC	CASSFPGLAGEKGNEQFF
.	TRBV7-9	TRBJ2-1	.	TGTGCCAGCAGCTCAATTTTAGTCAATGAGCAGTTCTTC	CASSSILVNEQFF